A selection of T cell receptor beta chains follows, all from one sample in a study of blood T cell repertoires in COVID-19. The protocol was immunoSEQ multiplex PCR, while the TCRdb copy is restricted to in-frame clones and leaves out a portion. In the table there are 60,000 to 75,000 clones, roughly 85% of which are singletons. The sample consisted of peripheral blood. Receptors originate from a human donor in a cohort sampled during active COVID-19. The CDR3 runs from the conserved cysteine through the conserved F or W. The order of the fields is J gene, D gene, clone size, V gene, CDR3 DNA, CDR3 protein. A D gene is named only where the DNA matches it firmly. Where a row states a size, it is once, few, many or the class of an expanded clone; other rows omit it.

TRBJ2-7 | . | . | TRBV24-1 | TGTGCCACCAGCGAAGGGACATCTGCCTCCTACGAGCAGTACTTC | CATSEGTSASYEQYF
TRBJ1-4 | . | few | TRBV21-1 | TGTGCCAGGGACAGGGCGGTGGTATATGTGACTAATGAAAAACTGTTTTTT | CARDRAVVYVTNEKLFF
TRBJ1-4 | . | . | TRBV5-1 | TGCGCCAGCAGCTTGGGGTTGGGGCCAACTAATGAAAAACTGTTTTTT | CASSLGLGPTNEKLFF
TRBJ2-3 | TRBD2 | . | TRBV28 | TGTGCCAGCAGTTCCCGCTCCGGGACTAGCGGCTTCCGCACAGATACGCAGTATTTT | CASSSRSGTSGFRTDTQYF
TRBJ1-1 | . | . | TRBV4-3 | TGCGCCAGCAGCCAAGCAGCGGGAAGTGAAGCTTTCTTT | CASSQAAGSEAFF
TRBJ2-1 | . | . | TRBV7-9 | TGTGCCAGCAGCTTAGATGCGGACAATGAGCAGTTCTTC | CASSLDADNEQFF
TRBJ1-1 | TRBD1 | . | TRBV6-5 | TGTGTCACTACCAACAGGGGCATGAACACTGAAGCTTTCTTT | CVTTNRGMNTEAFF
TRBJ1-4 | . | . | TRBV5-1 | TGCGCCAGCAGCTTGGACGGTCCCTGGGCTGAAAAACTGTTTTTT | CASSLDGPWAEKLFF
TRBJ2-3 | TRBD2 | . | TRBV2 | TGTGCCAGCAGTGGGGTAGCGGGAGCCAGCACAGATACGCAGTATTTT | CASSGVAGASTDTQYF
TRBJ2-3 | . | . | TRBV14 | TGTGCCAGCAGCCAAGAGGCAGGGGGGTATACGCAGTATTTT | CASSQEAGGYTQYF
TRBJ1-1 | TRBD1 | . | TRBV6-5 | TGTGCCAGCAGTTCTCCGACAGGGGGTACTGAAGCTTTCTTT | CASSSPTGGTEAFF
TRBJ2-5 | TRBD2 | once | TRBV12-3/TRBV12-4 | TGTGCCAGCAGCACTAGCGGGAGCGAGACCCAGTACTTC | CASSTSGSETQYF
TRBJ1-4 | TRBD1 | . | TRBV15 | TGTGCCACCAGCAGGGGGGACAGGAAAAATGAAAAACTGTTTTTT | CATSRGDRKNEKLFF
TRBJ1-1 | . | . | TRBV19 | TGTGCCAGTACCGACTTGGGGGGCACTGAAGCTTTCTTT | CASTDLGGTEAFF
TRBJ1-6 | TRBD1 | once | TRBV6-5 | TGTGCCAGCAGTTACCTGGCAGGGGGACCCCTCCACTTT | CASSYLAGGPLHF
TRBJ2-2 | . | . | TRBV28 | TGTGCCAGCAGTTTCCCCACAGGGACTATTACCGGGGAGCTGTTTTTT | CASSFPTGTITGELFF
TRBJ2-6 | TRBD1 | . | TRBV7-9 | TGTGCCAGCAGCTTATCAGGGGGCGCTGGGGCCAACGTCCTGACTTTC | CASSLSGGAGANVLTF
TRBJ1-2 | TRBD1 | . | TRBV13 | TGTGCCAGCAGCATTTACCATCTGGGGACAGGGATTAATGGCTACACCTTC | CASSIYHLGTGINGYTF
TRBJ2-3 | . | . | TRBV6-2/TRBV6-3 | TGTGCCAGCAGTCCGTTGGATCAGGTAGATACGCAGTATTTT | CASSPLDQVDTQYF
TRBJ2-6 | TRBD2 | . | TRBV18 | TGTGCCAGCTCACCTCGGACACGGGGGGCTGGGGCCAACGTCCTGACTTTC | CASSPRTRGAGANVLTF
TRBJ2-3 | TRBD1 | . | TRBV7-3 | TGTGCCAGCAGCTTATCGACAGGGGACGGACAAGATACGCAGTATTTT | CASSLSTGDGQDTQYF
TRBJ2-1 | . | . | TRBV5-1 | TGCGCCAGCAGCTTGGCCGTTTACAATGAGCAGTTCTTC | CASSLAVYNEQFF
TRBJ2-7 | . | . | TRBV7-3 | TGTGCCAGCAGCCGGTCCGGGGAGCAGTACTTC | CASSRSGEQYF
TRBJ2-1 | . | . | TRBV5-1 | TGCGCCAGCAGCCCCGGGGTCGATGGGTGGGCGGACAATGAGCAGTTCTTC | CASSPGVDGWADNEQFF
TRBJ1-6 | . | . | TRBV6-1 | TGTGCCAGCAGTGATCGGACAGATAATTCACCCCTCCACTTT | CASSDRTDNSPLHF
TRBJ2-7 | . | medium-sized | TRBV7-6 | TGTGCCAGCAGCTTGGAGGTCGGCTACGAGCAGTACTTC | CASSLEVGYEQYF
TRBJ2-7 | TRBD2 | . | TRBV4-3 | TGCGCCAGCAGCCAAGATAGTCTAGCGGGGATCCACGAGCAGTACTTC | CASSQDSLAGIHEQYF
TRBJ2-3 | TRBD2 | . | TRBV20-1 | TGCAGTGCTAGTAGGGGACTAGAGACAGATACGCAGTATTTT | CSASRGLETDTQYF
TRBJ1-5 | TRBD1 | . | TRBV7-2 | TGTGCCAGCAGCCGGACAGGGGTTACCAATCAGCCCCAGCATTTT | CASSRTGVTNQPQHF
TRBJ1-4 | . | . | TRBV25-1 | TGTGCCAGCAGGCGCGAAAAACTGTTTTTT | CASRREKLFF
TRBJ1-1 | TRBD1 | . | TRBV3-1/TRBV3-2 | TGTGCCAGCAGCCAAGGGCAGGGGGCTGGCACTGAAGCTTTCTTT | CASSQGQGAGTEAFF
TRBJ1-2 | . | . | TRBV6-5 | TGTGCCACCGTGTGGGGAGACTATGGCTACACCTTC | CATVWGDYGYTF
TRBJ1-2 | TRBD1 | . | TRBV19 | TGTGCCAGTAGTGCGGTCCGGGACAGATACCTCTATGGCTACACCTTC | CASSAVRDRYLYGYTF
TRBJ2-2 | . | . | TRBV10-3 | TGTGCCATCAGTGAGTCTAGTGTGTCGCAGGGTTTCAACACCGGGGAGCTGTTTTTT | CAISESSVSQGFNTGELFF
TRBJ2-1 | TRBD2 | . | TRBV29-1 | TGCAGCGTTGAAGGGGGAGGGGTAAGCTCCTACAATGAGCAGTTCTTC | CSVEGGGVSSYNEQFF
TRBJ1-5 | . | . | TRBV21-1 | TGTGCCAGCAGCAAGGCGGAATATAGCAATCAGCCCCAGCATTTT | CASSKAEYSNQPQHF
TRBJ1-1 | . | . | TRBV20-1 | TGCAGTGCTAGGGGGGCCGGTGAAGCTTTCTTT | CSARGAGEAFF
TRBJ1-5 | . | . | TRBV28 | TGTGCCAGCACCCCGGGGGGAGACAATCAGCCCCAGCATTTT | CASTPGGDNQPQHF
TRBJ2-3 | TRBD2 | . | TRBV6-2/TRBV6-3 | TGTGCCAGCAGTTACTCGATGAGACTAGCGGGGTACACAGATACGCAGTATTTT | CASSYSMRLAGYTDTQYF
TRBJ1-1 | . | . | TRBV28 | TGTGCCAGCAGTTTGGTCTCGGGTGGAAGAACTGAAGCTTTCTTT | CASSLVSGGRTEAFF
TRBJ2-3 | . | . | TRBV6-5 | TGTGCCAGCAGTTACAATAGGGCGGGGGATACGCAGTATTTT | CASSYNRAGDTQYF
TRBJ2-7 | TRBD2 | . | TRBV19 | TGTGCCAGTAGTATAGGGTCTAGCGGGGCCTCCTACGAGCAGTACTTC | CASSIGSSGASYEQYF
TRBJ2-7 | TRBD2 | . | TRBV4-2 | TGTGCCAGCAGCCAGCGGGGGGGCATCAACGAGCAGTACTTC | CASSQRGGINEQYF
TRBJ1-5 | . | once | TRBV19 | TGTGCCAGTAGCCGTCCGGAGGCCCTTAATCAGCCCCAGCATTTT | CASSRPEALNQPQHF
TRBJ1-1 | . | . | TRBV19 | TGTGCCACCGACCAGTGGGGGCCAAGCTCAGGGCAGTATAACACTGAAGCTTTCTTT | CATDQWGPSSGQYNTEAFF
TRBJ2-5 | . | . | TRBV11-2 | TGTGCCAGCAGCTTGGGAAGTAGCGGTACTCAAGAGACCCAGTACTTC | CASSLGSSGTQETQYF
TRBJ2-7 | TRBD1 | . | TRBV2 | TGTGCCAGCAAAAACCTGGACAGGGTCACCTACGAGCAGTACTTC | CASKNLDRVTYEQYF
TRBJ2-1 | TRBD2 | . | TRBV7-9 | TGTGCCAGCGAGACTGGGGCTAGCGGCCACAATGAGCAGTTCTTC | CASETGASGHNEQFF
TRBJ1-6 | . | . | TRBV2 | TGTGCCAGCAGGGACTCGAGCTCCTATAATTCACCCCTCCACTTT | CASRDSSSYNSPLHF
TRBJ2-5 | TRBD2 | . | TRBV5-4 | TGTGCCAGCAGCTCGCCCCTGGGCGGGAGGGCCCAAGAGACCCAGTACTTC | CASSSPLGGRAQETQYF
TRBJ2-7 | . | . | TRBV23-1 | TGCGCCAGCAGTCAATTTCGAGGAAACGAGCAGTACTTC | CASSQFRGNEQYF
TRBJ2-1 | . | . | TRBV5-4 | TGTGCCAGCACCGACCCGGACTGGGATGAGCAGTTCTTC | CASTDPDWDEQFF